These 12 T cell receptor beta chains originate from one sample sequenced in a study of T cells in Graves' hyperthyroidism and ophthalmopathy. Regions amplified from RNA transcripts were the TCR beta CDR3 regions. HTBI primers were employed in a first-round RT-PCR of the TCR CDR3. MiXCR, applied by TCRdb to the multiplex PCR reads, yields one record per CDR3 protein. The sample lists some 500,000 distinct CDR3 sequences; about 16% were seen once. Sequenced material: blood. The receptors were gathered from a young woman with Graves' ophthalmopathy.

The chain links TRBV28 to TRBJ1-2, with 9 nucleotides matching TRBD1. This CDR3 has 14 residues. The germline CDR1 and CDR2 sequences are MDHEN and SYDVKM. V lost 7 bases, J lost 7 bases, and 10 bases stayed unmatched. CDR3 amino acids: CASNLLWTGVGYTF. CDR3 bases: TGTGCCAGCAACCTTTTATGGACAGGGGTTGGCTACACCTTC.

This clonotype has just a few counts. The V call is TRBV12-3 or TRBV12-4, the J call TRBJ1-2; no definite D call. Trimming shortened V by 7 bases and J by 0 bases, and 12 bases separated the two germline ends. The CDR3 has 14 residues. CDR3 nucleotide sequence: TGTGCCAGCATGTACGGATTAGCTAACTATGGCTACACCTTC. Translating gives CASMYGLANYGYTF.

The chain links TRBV28 to TRBJ2-4; 9 nucleotides agree with TRBD1. Germline V lookup: CDR1 MDHEN, CDR2 SYDVKM. The trim removed 10 bases at V and 0 bases at J, leaving 4 bases unmatched. The CDR3 covers 14 residues. The CDR3 DNA is TGTGCCACCTGGACAGGGGTAGCCAAAAACATTCAGTACTTC. This codes for CATWTGVAKNIQYF.

This chain joins TRBV6-2 or TRBV6-3 and TRBJ2-2, with 7 bases that match TRBD1. CDR3 size: 14 residues. Germline V gene sequence: CDR1 MNHEY, CDR2 SVGEGT. The junction had 8 bases not matched to a gene; V was cut back by 5 bases and J by 8 bases. CDR3 sequence (DNA): TGTGCCAGCAGTCACGGGACAGTTGATGGGGAGCTGTTTTTT. It translates to CASSHGTVDGELFF.

In its sample, this clonotype was seen many times. The chain combines TRBV28 with TRBJ2-5, with D perhaps matching TRBD2 (6 bases). The CDR3 totals 14 residues. Germline assignment: CDR1 MDHEN and CDR2 SYDVKM. V gave up 6 bases and J gave up 5 bases, with 16 bases separating them. In DNA, the CDR3 is TGTGCCAGCAGCCGCCCCACTAGCCACGAGACCCAGTACTTC. Protein: CASSRPTSHETQYF.

To note about this clonotype: A read error may explain this, as a much larger clone is one base away. The chain links TRBV5-1 to TRBJ2-3; D unresolved. The CDR3 totals 15 residues. V gave up 6 bases and J gave up 2 bases, with 16 bases separating them. CDR1 and CDR2 (germline): SGHRS, YFSETQ. The CDR3 bases are TGCGCCAGCACTCCTCCAGGCCCATCCACAGATACGCAGTATTTT. Its translation is CASTPPGPSTDTQYF.

This clonotype was observed at least ten times. The V call is TRBV5-1, the J call TRBJ2-7; 9 nucleotides line up with TRBD1. Germline V lookup: CDR1 SGHRS, CDR2 YFSETQ. The V segment lost 0 bases and the J segment 3 bases; nucleotides outside the gene matches: 7. This CDR3 is built from 16 residues. The CDR3 bases are TGCGCCAGCAGCTTGGCGACGGGACAGGGATACTACGAGCAGTACTTC. Translation gives CASSLATGQGYYEQYF.

This clonotype was detected many times. The gene calls are TRBV20-1 and TRBJ1-2; 8 bases agree with TRBD1. V lost 5 bases, J lost 6 bases, and 11 bases stayed unmatched. CDR3 length: 14 amino acids. Germline lookup yields CDR1 DFQATT and CDR2 SNEGSKA (reference sequence). In DNA, the CDR3 is TGCAGTGCTCTAACAGGGGGAGGGCCTAATGGCTACACCTTC. Translating gives CSALTGGGPNGYTF.

The chain carries TRBV6-1 and TRBJ2-6; D could derive from TRBD1 or TRBD2 (5 bases each). The CDR3 totals 13 residues. Per germline, CDR1 MNHNS and CDR2 SASEGT. Trimming left V 11 bases short and J 0 bases short, with 8 bases between. The CDR3 DNA follows: TGTGCCTTGGGGGACTCTGGGGCCAACGTCCTGACTTTC. It codes for CALGDSGANVLTF.

This clonotype was recorded at least ten times. The rearrangement uses TRBV7-8 and TRBJ2-7; D perhaps matches TRBD2 (6 bases). This CDR3 spans 15 amino acids. V was clipped by 0 bases and J by 6 bases, with 15 bases between them. Germline assignment: CDR1 SGHVS and CDR2 FQNEAQ. The CDR3 region is CASSLASGVDREQYF. CDR3 DNA: TGTGCCAGCAGCTTAGCGTCGGGGGTGGACCGCGAGCAGTACTTC.

This clonotype was detected many times. The V gene is TRBV19, the J gene TRBJ2-1, with TRBD2 matching 11 bases. This CDR3 comprises 19 residues. Germline V gives CDR1 LNHDA, CDR2 SQIVND (reference sequence). The trim removed 7 bases at V and 0 bases at J, leaving 14 bases unmatched. The CDR3: CASTPPGLAALSSYNEQFF. The CDR3 DNA sequence: TGTGCCAGTACCCCCCCGGGACTAGCGGCCCTGAGCTCCTACAATGAGCAGTTCTTC.

This clonotype was detected a few times. The chain combines TRBV15 with TRBJ2-1; weak D call: TRBD1 (6 bases). In germline, CDR1 is LNHNV, CDR2 YYDKDF (reference sequence). With 5 bases removed from V and 5 bases from J, the gap between germline ends came to 16 bases. The CDR3 loop spans 15 amino acids. The CDR3: CATSPNLDSNNEQFF. The CDR3 region has the DNA TGTGCCACCAGCCCAAACCTGGACAGCAACAATGAGCAGTTCTTC.